These T cell receptor beta chains were read from a single sample in a study of cytomegalovirus exposure and HLA in healthy donors. Libraries were prepared by immunoSEQ multiplex PCR; TCRdb keeps only in-frame clonotypes and omits some of them. The sample lists 100,000 to 150,000 clones; around 79% were seen once. Sequencing was carried out using PBMCs. The receptors shown here come from a woman between 40 and 50 years old in good health and CMV-seronegative. CDR3s include the opening cysteine and the closing phenylalanine or tryptophan. D genes are given only for firm matches. Not all rows give a size; the values are once, few, many and, for expanded clones, a class.

V	J	D	size	CDR3	DNA
TRBV14	TRBJ2-7	.	once	CASSQQRRIHEQYF	TGTGCCAGCAGCCAACAACGGCGGATCCACGAGCAGTACTTC
TRBV18	TRBJ1-1	TRBD1	.	CASSPPGQANTEAFF	TGTGCCAGCTCACCACCGGGACAGGCTAACACTGAAGCTTTCTTT
TRBV6-5	TRBJ1-2	TRBD1	.	CATSPGQGYGYTF	TGTGCCACCTCCCCGGGACAGGGTTATGGCTACACCTTC
TRBV28	TRBJ2-7	TRBD1	.	CASSTPGQAYEQYF	TGTGCCAGCAGTACTCCGGGACAGGCCTACGAGCAGTACTTC
TRBV4-3	TRBJ2-7	TRBD1	once	CASSHETGAGEQYF	TGCGCCAGCAGCCACGAGACAGGGGCGGGGGAGCAGTACTTC
TRBV28	TRBJ1-5	.	.	CASSLTSEHQPQHF	TGTGCCAGCAGTTTAACGTCCGAGCATCAGCCCCAGCATTTT
TRBV9	TRBJ1-5	.	once	CASSVGQGPPFSNQPQHF	TGTGCCAGCAGCGTGGGGCAGGGGCCCCCTTTTAGCAATCAGCCCCAGCATTTT
TRBV28	TRBJ1-2	.	.	CASSLFGGYTF	TGTGCCAGCAGTTTATTCGGGGGCTACACCTTC
TRBV29-1	TRBJ2-3	TRBD2	.	CSVETSGTDTQYF	TGCAGCGTTGAGACTAGCGGAACAGATACGCAGTATTTT
TRBV6-1	TRBJ1-2	.	.	CASSPSRDYGYTF	TGTGCCAGCAGTCCCTCCAGGGACTATGGCTACACCTTC
TRBV18	TRBJ2-7	.	once	CASSPTMRDYEQYF	TGTGCCAGCTCACCAACCATGAGGGACTACGAGCAGTACTTC
TRBV2	TRBJ2-4	.	.	CASSGGGAPGVDKNSQYF	TGTGCCAGCAGTGGAGGGGGGGCCCCAGGGGTTGACAAAAACAGTCAGTACTTC
TRBV14	TRBJ2-2	.	.	CASSHRGSVVRTGELFF	TGTGCCAGCAGCCACAGGGGTAGCGTGGTGCGTACCGGGGAGCTGTTTTTT
TRBV7-2	TRBJ2-3	TRBD2	.	CASSPRLASDTQYF	TGTGCCAGCAGCCCCAGACTAGCCTCAGATACGCAGTATTTT
TRBV4-3	TRBJ2-2	TRBD1	few	CASSQEDRGVTGELFF	TGCGCCAGCAGCCAAGAGGACAGGGGTGTCACCGGGGAGCTGTTTTTT
TRBV6-7	TRBJ2-3	.	.	CASSYVGGVDLPDTQYF	TGTGCCAGCAGTTACGTCGGGGGAGTGGATTTGCCAGATACGCAGTATTTT
TRBV7-9	TRBJ1-5	.	.	CASSDTGPVEPQHF	TGTGCCAGCAGCGATACAGGGCCGGTTGAACCCCAGCATTTT
TRBV28	TRBJ1-5	TRBD1	once	CASSSGQGSQPQHF	TGTGCCAGCAGTTCAGGACAGGGAAGTCAGCCCCAGCATTTT
TRBV7-9	TRBJ2-5	.	.	CASSPASRAPGGETQYF	TGTGCCAGCAGCCCGGCCTCGAGGGCCCCCGGGGGAGAGACCCAGTACTTC
TRBV28	TRBJ1-3	TRBD1	.	CASSSPGQHSSGNTIYF	TGTGCCAGCAGTTCACCGGGACAGCACAGCTCTGGAAACACCATATATTTT
TRBV7-2	TRBJ2-7	.	.	CASSLGADSYEQYF	TGTGCCAGCAGCTTAGGGGCAGACTCCTACGAGCAGTACTTC
TRBV7-2	TRBJ2-1	TRBD2	.	CASSSKRGQFF	TGTGCCAGCAGCTCGAAGCGGGGTCAGTTCTTC
TRBV19	TRBJ1-1	.	.	CASSLYAMNTEAFF	TGTGCCAGTAGCCTATACGCGATGAACACTGAAGCTTTCTTT
TRBV28	TRBJ1-6	.	.	CASSTQRISPLHF	TGTGCCAGCAGCACGCAGCGGATCTCCCCCCTCCACTTT
TRBV2	TRBJ2-7	TRBD2	few	CASSEIERLAGQGQYF	TGTGCCAGCAGTGAGATCGAGCGACTAGCGGGACAGGGGCAGTACTTC
TRBV10-1	TRBJ2-1	TRBD1	.	CASSGTQGARGNEQFF	TGCGCCAGCAGTGGCACACAGGGGGCGCGGGGTAATGAGCAGTTCTTC
TRBV19	TRBJ1-2	TRBD1	.	CATGDRAYGYTF	TGTGCCACGGGGGACAGGGCCTATGGCTACACCTTC
TRBV7-9	TRBJ2-1	.	few	CASSLTSNWEQFF	TGTGCCAGCAGCCTTACTAGCAATTGGGAGCAGTTCTTC
TRBV6-5	TRBJ2-7	TRBD2	.	CASRKAGGPHEQYF	TGTGCCAGCAGGAAAGCGGGAGGCCCCCACGAGCAGTACTTC
TRBV6-5	TRBJ1-2	TRBD1	once	CASIRQGTNYGYTF	TGTGCCAGCATTAGACAGGGGACCAACTATGGCTACACCTTC
TRBV7-2	TRBJ2-7	.	.	CASSLRDFYEQYF	TGTGCCAGCAGCTTGAGAGATTTCTACGAGCAGTACTTC
TRBV6-5	TRBJ1-2	.	.	CASSYARDNYGYTF	TGTGCCAGCAGTTACGCCAGGGATAACTATGGCTACACCTTC
TRBV6-1	TRBJ1-1	.	.	CASSEKIQGVEAFF	TGTGCCAGCAGTGAAAAAATCCAAGGAGTTGAAGCTTTCTTT